Given below is one T cell receptor (beta chain) in context. Its cognate antigen is unknown. This record comes from a study of T cell responses to AZD1222 COVID-19 vaccine. Study outcomes and limitations: Spike-specific TCRs gained breadth and depth after people received two AZD1222 doses. Most donors were white British and more were female, and clonal diversity was possibly underestimated.

Assay used: immunoSEQ multiplex PCR; TCRdb lists only in-frame clones, some missing. Among more than 90,000 clones listed, more than 70% were seen once. Between the trimmed V and J ends, which lost 10 bases and 5 bases, there was a span of 8 bases. This CDR3 region has 11 residues. Germline loops: CDR1 LNHDA, CDR2 SQIVND (reference sequence). V usage is TRBV19 and J usage is TRBJ2-2; no definite D call. The receptor was derived from an adult who received the AZD1222 COVID-19 vaccine. The starting material was peripheral blood, obtained 28 days after the second AZD1222 dose. CDR3 bases: TGTGCCACCGGTGGAACCGGGGAGCTGTTTTTT. Translated: CATGGTGELFF.